Below are 29 T cell receptor beta chains sequenced from a single sample in a study of cytomegalovirus exposure and HLA in healthy donors. The PCR had 60 Vbeta and 13 Jbeta primers. The method was immunoSEQ multiplex PCR; TCRdb's version includes in-frame clones alone and lacks a portion of them. The sample includes about 200,000 clones, approximately 79% of them seen just once. The material sequenced was PBMCs. These receptors were collected from a man aged 45-65 years in good health and CMV-seronegative.

This clone was seen only once. The chain recombines TRBV30 with TRBJ2-5; 9 nucleotides match TRBD2. With 0 bases clipped from V and 1 base from J, the junction kept 15 bases outside the gene matches. This CDR3 region has 19 residues. Germline V CDR1 and CDR2: GTSNPN, SVGIG (reference sequence). The chain's CDR3 is CAWSVLGGRKREAQETQYF. The DNA for the CDR3 is TGTGCCTGGAGTGTACTGGGAGGGCGTAAGCGGGAGGCCCAAGAGACCCAGTACTTC.

V usage is TRBV7-2 and J usage is TRBJ1-2; no clear D. From germline, CDR1 is SGHTA and CDR2 FQGNSA. This CDR3 is 15 amino acids long. Trimming left V 7 bases short and J 5 bases short, with 20 bases between. The CDR3 sequence: CASNPTGRSNYGYTF. The CDR3 DNA sequence: TGTGCCAGCAACCCAACTGGCAGGTCGAATTATGGCTACACCTTC.

The chain joins TRBV5-6 to TRBJ2-3; 7 nucleotides agree with TRBD1. The germline gives CDR1 SGHDT, CDR2 YYEEEE. The J segment lost 6 bases and the V segment lost 6 bases, leaving 13 bases of the junction unmatched. This CDR3 spans 15 amino acids. For the CDR3, the DNA is TGTGCCAGCACAAATGAGACAGGGTGGGTCGATACGCAGTATTTT. Protein: CASTNETGWVDTQYF. The entire variable domain, with the rest obtained from reference TRBV5-6 and TRBJ2-3, is as follows: DAGVTQSPTHLIKTRGQQVTLRCSPKSGHDTVSWYQQALGQGPQFIFQYYEEEERQRGNFPDRFSGHQFPNYSSELNVNALLLGDSALYLCASTNETGWVDTQYFGPGTRLTVL.

This chain joins TRBV11-1 and TRBJ2-1; possible D gene TRBD1, 6 bases. Germline V gene lookup returns CDR1 SGHAT and CDR2 FQDESV (reference sequence). The CDR3 consists of 16 residues. The V gene lost 1 base and the J gene lost 4 bases, with 14 bases spanning the gap. The CDR3 loop is CASSLVQGVAYNEQFF. The CDR3 bases are TGTGCCAGCAGCTTAGTACAGGGAGTAGCTTACAATGAGCAGTTCTTC.

V is TRBV7-9 and J is TRBJ1-4; 10 nucleotides match TRBD1. The CDR3 extends over 19 amino acids. Germline CDR1 is SEHNR and CDR2 is FQNEAQ (reference sequence). The J segment lost 0 bases and the V segment lost 4 bases, leaving 11 bases of the junction unmatched. The CDR3 sequence: CASSSLTGTGVTTNEKLFF. CDR3 DNA: TGTGCCAGCAGCTCCCTGACCGGGACAGGGGTTACAACTAATGAAAAACTGTTTTTT.

This clone was picked up a small number of times. The chain carries TRBV19 and TRBJ1-2; D is unclear. Trimming left V 3 bases short and J 5 bases short, with 13 bases between. CDR3 length: 14 residues. The germline gives CDR1 LNHDA, CDR2 SQIVND (reference sequence). This chain's CDR3 is CASSIDSRRYGYTF. CDR3 in DNA: TGTGCCAGTAGTATCGATTCCCGCCGGTATGGCTACACCTTC.

The chain recombines TRBV4-1 with TRBJ2-2; no firm D call. Germline assignment: CDR1 MGHRA and CDR2 YSYEKL. This CDR3 is built from 15 residues. The germline V and J ends were trimmed by 3 bases and 2 bases, with 10 bases remaining between them. The CDR3 protein is CASSQMPTNTGELFF. As DNA, the CDR3 is TGCGCCAGCAGCCAGATGCCGACAAACACCGGGGAGCTGTTTTTT.

This chain joins TRBV7-8 and TRBJ2-3, with TRBD1 matching 9 bases. The germline gives CDR1 SGHVS, CDR2 FQNEAQ. With 2 bases clipped from V and 3 bases from J, the junction kept 6 bases outside the gene matches. This CDR3 comprises 16 residues. CDR3 protein: CASSLQGQGRTDTQYF. The DNA of the CDR3 is TGTGCCAGCAGCTTACAAGGACAGGGGAGAACAGATACGCAGTATTTT.

The J gene is TRBJ1-1, the V gene TRBV11-2, with a weak D call TRBD1 (5 bases). The CDR3 runs to 15 residues. V was trimmed by 1 base and J by 4 bases, leaving 13 bases between them. Per the germline V gene, CDR1 is SGHAT and CDR2 is FQNNGV. CDR3 coding DNA: TGTGCCAGCAGCTTAGTTAGGGGTACGGGCACTGAAGCTTTCTTT. It is translated as CASSLVRGTGTEAFF.

The chain carries TRBV10-3 and TRBJ2-7; TRBD2 matches 8 bases. Unmatched junction bases numbered 8, after V lost 0 bases and J lost 1 base. CDR3 size: 17 residues. Germline CDR1 reads ENHRY; CDR2 reads SYGVKD. As DNA, the CDR3 is TGTGCCATCAGTGAGTCGGCGGCGGGAGGTGGATCCTACGAGCAGTACTTC. Residues: CAISESAAGGGSYEQYF.

The rearrangement joins TRBV27 to TRBJ1-5; D is unclear. V was shortened by 5 bases and J by 5 bases, with 13 bases between the two germline ends. In germline, CDR1 is MNHEY, CDR2 SMNVEV (reference sequence). This CDR3 contains 14 residues. The CDR3 DNA follows: TGTGCCAGCAGTCCCACCGGGAGCCATCAGCCCCAGCATTTT. Encoded protein: CASSPTGSHQPQHF.

The CDR3 spells CASSYRGAEQPQHF. The CDR3 bases are TGTGCCAGCAGCTACCGGGGGGCGGAACAGCCCCAGCATTTT. The rearrangement uses TRBV6-5 and TRBJ1-5, with D possibly TRBD1 on 6 matching bases. Trimming cost V 6 bases and J 7 bases, with 16 bases left between them. The CDR3 is made up of 14 amino acids. Germline V gene data show CDR1 as MNHEY and CDR2 as SVGAGI.

The chain is built from TRBV4-1 and TRBJ1-4; D is undetermined. Germline V gene sequence: CDR1 MGHRA, CDR2 YSYEKL. Trimming shortened V by 4 bases and J by 5 bases, and 2 bases separated the two germline ends. The CDR3 has 11 amino acids. The DNA for the CDR3 is TGCGCCAGCAGCCTAAATGAAAAACTGTTTTTT. Translated: CASSLNEKLFF.

The CDR3 loop reads CASSAGLAASYEQYF. CDR3 DNA: TGTGCCAGCAGCGCCGGACTAGCGGCCTCCTACGAGCAGTACTTC. The chain carries TRBV9 and TRBJ2-7, with 10 bases fitting TRBD2. Germline V CDR1 and CDR2: SGDLS, YYNGEE. The junction had 3 bases not matched to a gene; V was cut back by 3 bases and J by 0 bases. The CDR3 is made up of 15 amino acids.

The chain joins TRBV10-3 to TRBJ2-5; D may be TRBD2 (6 bases). This CDR3 spans 16 amino acids. CDR1 is ENHRY and CDR2 is SYGVKD in the germline V gene. V lost 3 bases, J lost 2 bases, and 16 bases lay in between. In DNA form, the CDR3 reads TGTGCCATCAGTGACGGAGGATCCGGGGGACAAGAGACCCAGTACTTC. This encodes CAISDGGSGGQETQYF.

As regards this clone: The junction does not match germline at one end; this may be a read error. V and J are TRBV5-1 and TRBJ2-1; 12 nucleotides align to TRBD2. Germline V lookup: CDR1 SGHRS, CDR2 YFSETQ. This CDR3 contains 16 residues. CDR3 protein: CASSAGTSGWYNGQFF. The CDR3 nucleotides are TGCGCCAGCAGCGCCGGGACTAGCGGGTGGTACAATGGGCAGTTCTTC.

In its sample, this clone was seen a few times. The gene calls are TRBV7-9 and TRBJ1-3, with TRBD1 matching over 12 bases. The CDR3 has 19 amino acids. From germline, CDR1 is SEHNR and CDR2 FQNEAQ (reference sequence). Trimming cost V 5 bases and J 0 bases; bases outside gene matches: 11. The CDR3 region is CASSTSGTGGFSSGNTIYF. CDR3 in DNA: TGTGCCAGCAGCACTTCCGGGACAGGGGGCTTTTCCTCTGGAAACACCATATATTTT.

The rearrangement uses TRBV2 and TRBJ2-5; 14 bases agree with TRBD2. V was pared by 7 bases and J by 5 bases, with 12 bases of the junction left unmatched. Germline lookup yields CDR1 SNHLY and CDR2 FYNNEI. The CDR3 has 17 amino acids. The CDR3 DNA reads as TGTGCCAGCAACTCCCCGCCGGGACTAGCGGGAGTTGAGACCCAGTACTTC. This codes for CASNSPPGLAGVETQYF.

The gene calls are TRBV12-2 and TRBJ1-1; the table gives TRBD1 as D, unverified against the DNA. TRBV12-2 is recorded as a pseudogene. The CDR3 has 16 residues. The CDR3 region is CASRLERGQMNTEAFF. In nucleotides, the CDR3 is TGTGCAAGTCGCTTAGAACGTGGACAGATGAACACTGAAGCTTTCTTT.

This clone was detected a few times. The rearrangement joins TRBV19 to TRBJ1-5; TRBD1 might be the D (6 bases). CDR1 is LNHDA and CDR2 is SQIVND in the germline V gene (reference sequence). The V and J ends lost 4 bases and 9 bases respectively, with 16 bases between them. The CDR3 runs to 14 residues. The CDR3: CASSTSHRERPQHF. The CDR3, as DNA: TGTGCCAGTAGTACCTCCCACAGGGAGAGGCCCCAGCATTTT. Full variable domain (outside the CDR3, taken from reference TRBV19 and TRBJ1-5): DGGITQSPKYLFRKEGQNVTLSCEQNLNHDAMYWYRQDPGQGLRLIYYSQIVNDFQKGDIAEGYSVSREKKESFPLTVTSAQKNPTAFYLCASSTSHRERPQHFGDGTRLSIL.

In DNA form, the CDR3 reads TGTGCCAGCAGCTTCGGGACAGCATACAATGAGCAGTTCTTC. Translation gives CASSFGTAYNEQFF. The chain is built from TRBV9 and TRBJ2-1, with 7 nucleotides matching TRBD1. Germline values: CDR1 SGDLS, CDR2 YYNGEE. The CDR3 length is 14 residues. V was clipped by 4 bases and J by 4 bases; unmatched bases: 5.

The CDR3 loop reads CAWSVQGGGYNQPQHF. The CDR3, as DNA: TGTGCCTGGAGTGTACAGGGTGGGGGTTACAATCAGCCCCAGCATTTT. The rearrangement uses TRBV30 and TRBJ1-5; weak D call: TRBD1 (6 bases). The length of the CDR3 is 16 residues. V lost 0 bases, J lost 3 bases, and 15 bases lay in between. Germline V gene data show CDR1 as GTSNPN and CDR2 as SVGIG (reference sequence).

This clone appeared a few times. The chain has TRBV28 and TRBJ2-1; TRBD2 is a possible D gene (6 bases). The CDR3 length is 14 residues. Germline CDR1 reads MDHEN; CDR2 reads SYDVKM. The ends were cut back, 5 bases at V and 5 bases at J, with 13 bases in the middle. This CDR3 is CASSTRTTNNEQFF. The CDR3 DNA sequence: TGTGCCAGCAGTACCAGGACTACTAACAATGAGCAGTTCTTC.

The chain links TRBV2 to TRBJ2-2, with D maybe TRBD1 (5 bases). V was shortened by 6 bases and J by 2 bases, with 7 bases between the two germline ends. The CDR3 runs to 13 residues. Germline V gives CDR1 SNHLY, CDR2 FYNNEI. The CDR3 bases are TGTGCCAGCAGGACAGAAAACACCGGGGAGCTGTTTTTT. It codes for CASRTENTGELFF.

This sequence joins TRBV30 and TRBJ2-5; 7 bases align to TRBD2. V shed 0 bases and J 0 bases; nucleotides not matched to a gene: 7. The CDR3 loop spans 16 amino acids. Looked up from germline, CDR1 is GTSNPN and CDR2 is SVGIG (reference sequence). The CDR3 bases are TGTGCCTGGAGTGTATGGGCTAGCGGCTACCAAGAGACCCAGTACTTC. Translating it yields CAWSVWASGYQETQYF.

The CDR3 region is CASSSAGTDSYEQYF. As DNA, the CDR3 is TGTGCCAGCAGTAGCGCCGGGACAGATTCCTACGAGCAGTACTTC. The chain carries TRBV6-5 and TRBJ2-7; 7 positions match TRBD1. The CDR3 has 15 residues. CDR1 is MNHEY, CDR2 SVGAGI, per germline. V lost 5 bases, J lost 1 base, and 8 bases stayed unmatched.

The rearrangement links TRBV5-4 to TRBJ2-1; TRBD1 might be the D (6 bases). Trimming took off 4 bases at V and 5 bases at J, with 13 bases between the two ends. Germline V CDR1 and CDR2: SGHNT, YYREEE (reference sequence). The CDR3 loop spans 14 amino acids. CDR3 sequence reads: CASSPGQYHNEQFF. In DNA, the CDR3 is TGTGCCAGCAGCCCAGGACAGTATCACAATGAGCAGTTCTTC.

The chain is built from TRBV6-1 and TRBJ2-7; D is unresolved. With 4 bases removed from V and 2 bases from J, the gap between germline ends came to 12 bases. The germline V gene has CDR1 MNHNS and CDR2 SASEGT. The CDR3 has 14 amino acids. The CDR3 region is CASSVRTGTYEQYF. CDR3 nucleotide sequence: TGTGCCAGCAGTGTCCGAACTGGTACCTACGAGCAGTACTTC.

The rearrangement joins TRBV28 to TRBJ2-4, with 7 bases aligning to TRBD1. Germline lookup yields CDR1 MDHEN and CDR2 SYDVKM. Trimming cost V 3 bases and J 6 bases; bases outside gene matches: 8. This CDR3 region has 15 residues. CDR3 nucleotides: TGTGCCAGCAGTTTGCAGGGGGACCGGTTAAACATTCAGTACTTC. Its translation is CASSLQGDRLNIQYF.